This T cell receptor (beta chain) is drawn from a study of T cell repertoires in cytomegalovirus infection. Turning to the study itself: Indications of both CMV infection and matching HLA type were provided by public TCR beta signatures. Overall study results and limits: CMV carriers with the relevant HLA were identified by cumulative public TCR beta family frequency.

From the reads, TCRdb called clonotypes with MiXCR, one entry per CDR3 protein. Among roughly 120,000 distinct CDR3 sequences listed, about 28% were seen once. From germline, CDR1 is SGHAT and CDR2 FQNNGV. The CDR3 covers 15 residues. Trimming pared 3 bases from V and 2 bases from J, leaving 12 bases between. Note on this clonotype: Its specificity is unknown.

This chain joins TRBV11-2 and TRBJ2-3; D is undetermined. The TCR sequence derives from a human donor in good health (CMV status not recorded). Some clones in this sample may be carry-over from other donors' samples. The sample in question was CD8+ T cells from cultured PBMCs, obtained from culture after CMV antigen stimulation. Written as DNA, the CDR3 is TGTGCCAGCAGCTTGGGTGCCTCGACCACAGATACGCAGTATTTT. Residues: CASSLGASTTDTQYF.